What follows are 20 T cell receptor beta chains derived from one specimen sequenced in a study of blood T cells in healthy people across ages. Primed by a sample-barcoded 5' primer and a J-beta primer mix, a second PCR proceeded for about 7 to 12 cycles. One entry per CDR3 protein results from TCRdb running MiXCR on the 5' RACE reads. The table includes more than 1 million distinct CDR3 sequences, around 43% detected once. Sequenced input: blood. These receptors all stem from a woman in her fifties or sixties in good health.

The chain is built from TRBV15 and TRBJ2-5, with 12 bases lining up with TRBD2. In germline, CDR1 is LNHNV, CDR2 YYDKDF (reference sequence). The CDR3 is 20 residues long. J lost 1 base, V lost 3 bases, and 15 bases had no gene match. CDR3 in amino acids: CATSSKGERLAGVFQETQYF. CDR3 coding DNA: TGTGCCACCAGCAGCAAGGGGGAACGACTAGCGGGAGTCTTCCAAGAGACCCAGTACTTC.

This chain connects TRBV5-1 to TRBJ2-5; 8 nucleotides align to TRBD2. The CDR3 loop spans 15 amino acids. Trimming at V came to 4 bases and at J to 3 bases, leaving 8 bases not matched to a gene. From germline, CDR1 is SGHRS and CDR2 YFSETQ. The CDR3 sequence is CASSHRAGLEETQYF. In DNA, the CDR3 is TGCGCCAGCAGCCACCGGGCGGGACTAGAAGAGACCCAGTACTTC.

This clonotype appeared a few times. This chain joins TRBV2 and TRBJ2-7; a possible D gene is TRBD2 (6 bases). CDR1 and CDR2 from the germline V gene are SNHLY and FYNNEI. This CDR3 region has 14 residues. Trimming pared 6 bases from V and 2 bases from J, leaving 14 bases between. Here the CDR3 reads CASRVLATTYEQYF. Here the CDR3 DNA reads TGTGCCAGCAGGGTTCTAGCGACTACCTACGAGCAGTACTTC.

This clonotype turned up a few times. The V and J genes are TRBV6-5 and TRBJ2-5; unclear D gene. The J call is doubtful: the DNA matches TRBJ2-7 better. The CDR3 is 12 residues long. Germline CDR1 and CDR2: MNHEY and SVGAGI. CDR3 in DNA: TGTGCCAGCAGTTACGGCTTAGCCGAGCAGTACTTC. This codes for CASSYGLAEQYF.

For the CDR3, the DNA is TGCAGCGTTGTGCAGACCACAGATACGCAGTATTTT. Amino acids: CSVVQTTDTQYF. The rearrangement uses TRBV29-1 and TRBJ2-3; no clear D gene. This CDR3 comprises 12 residues. Germline CDR1 reads SQVTM; CDR2 reads ANQGSEA. Trimming took 4 bases from V and 2 from J, leaving 7 bases between them.

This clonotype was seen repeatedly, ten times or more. The CDR3 sequence: CASSTLAGGRYEQYF. The CDR3 nucleotides are TGTGCCAGCAGCACACTAGCGGGAGGGCGATACGAGCAGTACTTC. The chain links TRBV13 to TRBJ2-7, with 13 bases lining up with TRBD2. CDR1 PRHDT and CDR2 FYEKMQ come from the germline V gene (reference sequence). CDR3 size: 15 residues. With 5 bases clipped from V and 4 bases from J, the junction kept 5 bases outside the gene matches.

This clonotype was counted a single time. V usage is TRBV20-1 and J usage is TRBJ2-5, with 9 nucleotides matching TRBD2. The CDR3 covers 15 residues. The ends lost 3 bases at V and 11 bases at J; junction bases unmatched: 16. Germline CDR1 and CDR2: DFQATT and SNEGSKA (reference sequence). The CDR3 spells CSASSRGTSLDEQYF. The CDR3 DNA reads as TGCAGTGCTAGTTCGAGAGGGACTAGCCTCGATGAGCAGTACTTC.

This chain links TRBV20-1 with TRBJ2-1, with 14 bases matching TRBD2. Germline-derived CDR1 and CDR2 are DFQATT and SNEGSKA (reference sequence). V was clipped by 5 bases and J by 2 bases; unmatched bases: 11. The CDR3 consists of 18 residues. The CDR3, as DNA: TGCAGTGCTGCGACGGGACTAGCGGGAGATATCCCCTACAATGAGCAGTTCTTC. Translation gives CSAATGLAGDIPYNEQFF.

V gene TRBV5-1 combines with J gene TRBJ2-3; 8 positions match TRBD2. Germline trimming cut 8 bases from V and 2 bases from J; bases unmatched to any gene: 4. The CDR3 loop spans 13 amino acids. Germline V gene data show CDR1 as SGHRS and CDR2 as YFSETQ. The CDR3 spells CASAGGATDTQYF. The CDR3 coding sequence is TGCGCCAGTGCGGGGGGCGCCACAGATACGCAGTATTTT. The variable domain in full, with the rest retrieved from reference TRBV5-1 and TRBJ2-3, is KAGVTQTPRYLIKTRGQQVTLSCSPISGHRSVSWYQQTPGQGLQFLFEYFSETQRNKGNFPGRFSGRQFSNSRSEMNVSTLELGDSALYLCASAGGATDTQYFGPGTRLTVL.

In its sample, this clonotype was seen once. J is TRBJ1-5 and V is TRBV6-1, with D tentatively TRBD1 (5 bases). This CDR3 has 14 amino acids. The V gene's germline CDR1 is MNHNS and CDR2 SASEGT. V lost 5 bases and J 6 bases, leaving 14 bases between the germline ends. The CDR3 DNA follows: TGTGCCAGCAGTTCCGGGACGCTCAGTCAGCCCCAGCATTTT. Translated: CASSSGTLSQPQHF.

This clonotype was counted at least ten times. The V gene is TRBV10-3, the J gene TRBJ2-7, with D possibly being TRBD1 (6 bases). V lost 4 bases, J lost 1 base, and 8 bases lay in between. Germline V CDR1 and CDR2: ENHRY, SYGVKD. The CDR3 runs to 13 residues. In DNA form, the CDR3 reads TGTGCCATCAGTGCCGGACAGTCCTACGAGCAGTACTTC. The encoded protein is CAISAGQSYEQYF.

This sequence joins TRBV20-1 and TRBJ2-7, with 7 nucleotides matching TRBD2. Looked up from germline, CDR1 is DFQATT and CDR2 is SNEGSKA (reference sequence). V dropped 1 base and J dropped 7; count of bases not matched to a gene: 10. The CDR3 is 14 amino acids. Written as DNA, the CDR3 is TGCAGTGCTAGAGCTAGCGGCCTCTACAATGAGCAGTACTTC. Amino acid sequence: CSARASGLYNEQYF.

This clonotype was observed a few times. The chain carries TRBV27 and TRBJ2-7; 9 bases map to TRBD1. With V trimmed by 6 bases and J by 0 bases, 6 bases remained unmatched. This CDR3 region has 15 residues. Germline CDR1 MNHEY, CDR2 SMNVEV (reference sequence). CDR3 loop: CASRKQGANSYEQYF. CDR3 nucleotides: TGTGCCAGCAGAAAACAGGGGGCGAACTCCTACGAGCAGTACTTC.

In DNA, the CDR3 is TGTGCCAGCAGCTATAGACCCGGGACAGGGAACGAGCAGTACTTC. This sequence encodes CASSYRPGTGNEQYF. This chain joins TRBV5-8 and TRBJ2-7; 9 bases fit TRBD1. This CDR3 has 15 residues. The V segment lost 3 bases and the J segment 5 bases; nucleotides outside the gene matches: 9. Germline V gene lookup returns CDR1 SGHTS and CDR2 YDEGEE.

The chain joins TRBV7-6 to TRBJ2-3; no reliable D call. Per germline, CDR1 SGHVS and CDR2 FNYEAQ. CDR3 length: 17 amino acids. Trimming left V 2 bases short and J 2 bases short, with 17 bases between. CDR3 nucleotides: TGTGCCAGCAGCTTAAACGAACGGCATGCCGTCACAGATACGCAGTATTTT. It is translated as CASSLNERHAVTDTQYF.

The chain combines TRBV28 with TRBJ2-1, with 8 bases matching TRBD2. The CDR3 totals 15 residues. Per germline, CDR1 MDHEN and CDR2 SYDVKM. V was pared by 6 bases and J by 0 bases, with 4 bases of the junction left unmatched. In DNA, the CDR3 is TGTGCCAGCAGGTTAGCGGGGATCTCCTACAATGAGCAGTTCTTC. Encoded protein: CASRLAGISYNEQFF.

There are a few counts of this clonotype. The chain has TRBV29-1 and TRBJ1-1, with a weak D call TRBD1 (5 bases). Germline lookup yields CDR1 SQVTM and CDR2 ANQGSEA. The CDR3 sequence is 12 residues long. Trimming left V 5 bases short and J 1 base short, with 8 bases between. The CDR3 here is CSVTTGNTEAFF. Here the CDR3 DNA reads TGCAGCGTTACAACAGGGAACACTGAAGCTTTCTTT.

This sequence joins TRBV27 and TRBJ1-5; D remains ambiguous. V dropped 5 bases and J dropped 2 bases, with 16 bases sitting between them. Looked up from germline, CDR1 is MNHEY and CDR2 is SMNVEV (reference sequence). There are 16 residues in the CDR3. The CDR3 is CASSPSDGAGNQPQHF. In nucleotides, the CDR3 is TGTGCCAGCAGTCCCTCCGACGGTGCCGGCAATCAGCCCCAGCATTTT.

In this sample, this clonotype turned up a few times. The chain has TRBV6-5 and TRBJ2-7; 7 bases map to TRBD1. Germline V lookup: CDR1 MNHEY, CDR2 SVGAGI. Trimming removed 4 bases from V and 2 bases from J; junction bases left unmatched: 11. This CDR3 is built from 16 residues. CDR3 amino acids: CASSSPKKGATYEQYF. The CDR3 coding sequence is TGTGCCAGCAGTTCCCCCAAGAAGGGGGCAACCTACGAGCAGTACTTC.

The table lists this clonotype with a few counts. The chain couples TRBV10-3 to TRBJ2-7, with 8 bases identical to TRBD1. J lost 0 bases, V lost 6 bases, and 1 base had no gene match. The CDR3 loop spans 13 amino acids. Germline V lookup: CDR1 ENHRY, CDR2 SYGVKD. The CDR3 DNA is TGTGCCATCAGGGGACAGGCCTCCTACGAGCAGTACTTC. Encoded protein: CAIRGQASYEQYF.